This entry lists 29 T cell receptor beta chains sequenced from one sample in a study of T-cell memory formation after mild COVID-19. TCRdb independently ran MiXCR on the 5' RACE reads; one entry per CDR3 protein. The data show over 55,000 distinct CDR3 sequences, over 7.5% seen once. Input material: PBMCs or a T cell subset sorted from them (not recorded which). The source of these receptors is a man aged 18 to 30 who had mild COVID-19 (a few samples of this study predate the infection). Cell type and time point are not known.

This clonotype was counted many times. The chain carries TRBV29-1 and TRBJ2-2, with D perhaps being TRBD1 or TRBD2 (5 bases each). Trimming took off 7 bases at V and 6 bases at J, with 18 bases between the two ends. Looked up from germline, CDR1 is SQVTM and CDR2 is ANQGSEA. The CDR3 consists of 14 residues. The CDR3 nucleotides read TGCAGCGCGACAACCGGGACCCCAGCCGGGGAGCTGTTTTTT. Translation: CSATTGTPAGELFF.

Ten or more counts support this clonotype. This chain joins TRBV11-2 and TRBJ2-5; tentatively, D is TRBD1 (5 bases). The CDR3 extends over 16 amino acids. Trimming left V 0 bases short and J 3 bases short, with 14 bases between. Per germline, CDR1 SGHAT and CDR2 FQNNGV. CDR3 in DNA: TGTGCCAGCAGCTTAGATAATAGGGCCAGGGAAGAGACCCAGTACTTC. Translating gives CASSLDNRAREETQYF.

In its sample, this clonotype was seen many times. The V call is TRBV5-1, the J call TRBJ2-3; 10 bases fit TRBD2. Germline loops: CDR1 SGHRS, CDR2 YFSETQ. Trimming at V came to 4 bases and at J to 0 bases, leaving 5 bases not matched to a gene. The CDR3 extends over 16 amino acids. The CDR3 DNA sequence: TGCGCCAGCAGCCTTAGCGGGGGGACTAGCACAGATACGCAGTATTTT. Its protein is CASSLSGGTSTDTQYF. Drawing the rest from reference TRBV5-1 and TRBJ2-3, the complete variable domain is KAGVTQTPRYLIKTRGQQVTLSCSPISGHRSVSWYQQTPGQGLQFLFEYFSETQRNKGNFPGRFSGRQFSNSRSEMNVSTLELGDSALYLCASSLSGGTSTDTQYFGPGTRLTVL.

J is TRBJ1-3 and V is TRBV7-2, with D possibly being TRBD1 (6 bases). The CDR3 contains 13 residues. Trimming removed 6 bases at V and 2 bases at J, with 8 bases between. Germline CDR1 SGHTA, CDR2 FQGNSA. Written as DNA, the CDR3 is TGTGCCAGCAGTACAGGGACTGGAAACACCATATATTTT. It yields the protein CASSTGTGNTIYF.

This clonotype was seen more than once but under ten times. V usage is TRBV7-2 and J usage is TRBJ2-2, with TRBD1 identical over 9 bases. V lost 5 bases, J lost 4 bases, and 8 bases stayed unmatched. The CDR3 runs 16 residues. From germline, CDR1 is SGHTA and CDR2 FQGNSA. CDR3 sequence: CASSLLDRGVTGELFF. CDR3 nucleotides: TGTGCCAGCAGCCTACTGGACAGGGGAGTCACCGGGGAGCTGTTTTTT.

This clonotype was found a few times. This chain connects TRBV29-1 to TRBJ1-3, with a weak D call TRBD1 (5 bases). V was trimmed by 7 bases and J by 8 bases, leaving 12 bases between them. This CDR3 region has 11 residues. Germline CDR1 SQVTM, CDR2 ANQGSEA. CDR3 DNA sequence: TGCAGCGCCCAGGAAGGGGACACCATATATTTT. This codes for CSAQEGDTIYF.

This clonotype was seen more than once but under ten times. V gene TRBV5-1 combines with J gene TRBJ2-5, with D perhaps TRBD2 (5 bases). Germline V CDR1 and CDR2: SGHRS, YFSETQ. The CDR3 has 14 residues. Trimming stripped 4 bases from V and 1 base from J, with 11 bases between. The CDR3 protein is CASSVTSAQETQYF. CDR3 DNA: TGCGCCAGCAGCGTAACTAGTGCCCAAGAGACCCAGTACTTC.

This clonotype was seen a handful of times. The rearrangement joins TRBV4-3 to TRBJ2-7; no clear D. CDR1 and CDR2 from the germline V gene are LGHNA and YSLEER. Trimming stripped 1 base from V and 1 base from J, with 8 bases between. This CDR3 has 14 amino acids. The CDR3 DNA reads TGCGCCAGCAGCCAAGGCATTGATTCCTACGAGCAGTACTTC. It yields the protein CASSQGIDSYEQYF.

The rearrangement joins TRBV7-2 to TRBJ1-6; the D is unclear. V lost 4 bases and J 14 bases, leaving 15 bases between the germline ends. The CDR3 is 13 residues long. Germline loops: CDR1 SGHTA, CDR2 FQGNSA. In DNA, the CDR3 is TGTGCCAGCAGCTCCTATCGGGAGGTGTCCCTCCACTTT. Protein product: CASSSYREVSLHF.

There are a few counts of this clonotype. This chain connects TRBV20-1 to TRBJ1-5; D is possibly TRBD1 (5 bases). Germline values: CDR1 DFQATT, CDR2 SNEGSKA (reference sequence). V was trimmed by 0 bases and J by 2 bases, leaving 11 bases between them. The CDR3 sequence is 15 residues long. This chain's CDR3 is CSAREGETGNQPQHF. In nucleotides, the CDR3 is TGCAGTGCTAGAGAGGGGGAAACGGGCAATCAGCCCCAGCATTTT.

This clonotype was seen more than once but under ten times. J is TRBJ2-2 and V is TRBV6-2 or TRBV6-3, with 12 bases lining up with TRBD1. V was clipped by 4 bases and J by 4 bases; unmatched bases: 4. The CDR3 consists of 16 residues. The germline CDR1 and CDR2 sequences are MNHEY and SVGEGT. CDR3 coding DNA: TGTGCCAGCAGTTGGGGACAGGGGGCGTCCACCGGGGAGCTGTTTTTT. Translated, it gives CASSWGQGASTGELFF.

This clonotype came up a few times. This chain links TRBV7-3 with TRBJ2-5; D may be TRBD2 (6 bases). Looked up from germline, CDR1 is SGHTA and CDR2 is FQGTGA. V lost 5 bases to trimming and J lost 2 bases, with 15 bases between them. This CDR3 comprises 15 residues. CDR3 region: CASSPGLEGQETQYF. The CDR3 DNA sequence: TGTGCCAGCAGCCCGGGGCTGGAGGGGCAAGAGACCCAGTACTTC.

This clonotype was counted between two and nine times. The gene calls are TRBV11-1 and TRBJ2-3; 7 positions agree with TRBD2. Germline V gene data show CDR1 as SGHAT and CDR2 as FQDESV (reference sequence). CDR3 length: 15 amino acids. Losses at the gene ends were 3 bases for V and 9 bases for J; bases not matched to a gene: 12. CDR3 in DNA: TGTGCCAGCAGCTTGGGAGGGAGGACAATGCGGACGCAGTATTTT. It is translated as CASSLGGRTMRTQYF.

This clonotype was counted ten times or more. The gene calls are TRBV12-3 or TRBV12-4 and TRBJ2-3, with 11 nucleotides matching TRBD2. CDR3 length: 18 amino acids. Trimming cost V 6 bases and J 2 bases; bases outside gene matches: 13. The CDR3 spells CASSLAGTSGTFTDTQYF. CDR3 coding DNA: TGTGCCAGCAGCCTGGCCGGGACTAGCGGAACCTTCACAGATACGCAGTATTTT.

V and J are TRBV5-1 and TRBJ2-6, with a tentative D call TRBD1 (5 bases). The CDR3 sequence is 15 residues long. Germline CDR1 reads SGHRS; CDR2 reads YFSETQ. Deletions cut 4 bases from V and 3 bases from J, with 11 bases between. CDR3 nucleotide sequence: TGCGCCAGCAGCCCCCAGGGTAATGGGGCCAACGTCCTGACTTTC. Translating it yields CASSPQGNGANVLTF.

The chain joins TRBV4-1 to TRBJ1-6; D remains unclear. This CDR3 contains 17 residues. The germline V gene has CDR1 MGHRA and CDR2 YSYEKL. Trimming removed 1 base from V and 7 bases from J, with 17 bases in between. The CDR3 loop is CASSQGLVSFSNSPLHF. CDR3 DNA sequence: TGCGCCAGCAGCCAAGGCCTAGTATCCTTCTCAAATTCACCCCTCCACTTT.

This clonotype was observed a few times. The chain joins TRBV5-1 to TRBJ1-6, with D maybe TRBD1 (6 bases). The germline gives CDR1 SGHRS, CDR2 YFSETQ. V was pared by 4 bases and J by 8 bases, with 16 bases between. The CDR3 sequence is 15 residues long. The CDR3 coding sequence is TGCGCCAGCAGCCCCCAAGGGGGGGCTGATTCACCCCTCCACTTT. Translated: CASSPQGGADSPLHF.

The gene calls are TRBV6-5 and TRBJ2-3; 13 bases line up with TRBD2. The V gene's germline CDR1 is MNHEY and CDR2 SVGAGI. Trimming at V came to 6 bases and at J to 4 bases, leaving 10 bases not matched to a gene. The CDR3 runs 17 residues. CDR3 nucleotides: TGTGCCAGCAGAGAGACTAGCGGGGGGCCAACCTCAGATACGCAGTATTTT. Translated, it gives CASRETSGGPTSDTQYF.

This clonotype was seen more than once but under ten times. The chain combines TRBV5-4 with TRBJ2-6; D is ambiguous. The CDR3 is 16 amino acids. V gave up 1 base and J gave up 0 bases, with 8 bases separating them. Per germline, CDR1 SGHNT and CDR2 YYREEE (reference sequence). CDR3 region: CASSLIGISGANVLTF. CDR3 coding DNA: TGTGCCAGCAGCTTGATTGGGATCTCTGGGGCCAACGTCCTGACTTTC.

V is TRBV28 and J is TRBJ2-3, with 9 nucleotides matching TRBD1. CDR3 size: 16 residues. In germline, CDR1 is MDHEN, CDR2 SYDVKM. V gave up 4 bases and J gave up 5 bases; unmatched junction bases: 10. CDR3 sequence: CASSSGPGQGLDTQYF. CDR3 coding DNA: TGTGCCAGCAGTTCAGGCCCAGGACAGGGGCTAGATACGCAGTATTTT.

By sample fraction, this clonotype is medium-sized. V is TRBV6-5 and J is TRBJ1-2; TRBD1 might be the D (6 bases). The CDR3 runs to 13 residues. V was trimmed by 0 bases and J by 8 bases, leaving 10 bases between them. The germline V gene has CDR1 MNHEY and CDR2 SVGAGI. For the CDR3, the DNA is TGTGCCAGCAGTTACTCGACCAGGGGAGGCTACACCTTC. It codes for CASSYSTRGGYTF.

The chain joins TRBV12-3 or TRBV12-4 to TRBJ1-1; D unclear. The V end was cut by 8 bases, the J end by 11 bases, with 6 bases between. The CDR3 loop spans 8 amino acids. CDR3 protein: CASGLAFF. CDR3 nucleotides: TGTGCCAGCGGGCTCGCTTTCTTT.

This clonotype occurred a few times. The chain is built from TRBV2 and TRBJ2-3; D might be TRBD2 (5 bases). CDR1 is SNHLY, CDR2 FYNNEI, per germline. Trimming took off 6 bases at V and 4 bases at J, with 17 bases between the two ends. CDR3 size: 15 residues. The CDR3 bases are TGTGCCAGCAGGGACCCTAGCAGGAGCCCAGATACGCAGTATTTT. Its protein product is CASRDPSRSPDTQYF. The full variable domain, its missing parts supplied by reference TRBV2 and TRBJ2-3, is EPEVTQTPSHQVTQMGQEVILRCVPISNHLYFYWYRQILGQKVEFLVSFYNNEISEKSEIFDDQFSVERPDGSNFTLKIRSTKLEDSAMYFCASRDPSRSPDTQYFGPGTRLTVL.

The rearrangement joins TRBV2 to TRBJ1-6; no reliable D call. Per germline, CDR1 SNHLY and CDR2 FYNNEI. V was clipped by 1 base and J by 4 bases, with 11 bases between them. CDR3 length: 16 residues. The CDR3 reads CASSEDGGSYNSPLHF. CDR3 coding DNA: TGTGCCAGCAGTGAAGATGGAGGGTCGTATAATTCACCCCTCCACTTT.

This chain connects TRBV7-2 to TRBJ1-3, with TRBD1 matching 8 bases. V lost 5 bases and J lost 0; bases outside the gene matches: 6. The germline gives CDR1 SGHTA, CDR2 FQGNSA. The CDR3 runs 16 residues. In DNA form, the CDR3 reads TGTGCCAGCAGCCGACTGACAGGGGTCTCTGGAAACACCATATATTTT. Its protein product is CASSRLTGVSGNTIYF.

The CDR3 sequence: CASSDSAYYGYTF. CDR3 DNA sequence: TGTGCCAGCAGTGATTCGGCTTACTATGGCTACACCTTC. The gene calls are TRBV2 and TRBJ1-2, with no clear D. The CDR3 has 13 amino acids. CDR1 is SNHLY and CDR2 is FYNNEI in the germline V gene. The V gene lost 3 bases and the J gene lost 3 bases, with 8 bases spanning the gap.

The table lists this clonotype with a few counts. The chain couples TRBV18 to TRBJ1-5; D is possibly TRBD1 (5 bases). The CDR3 sequence is 16 residues long. Between the trimmed V and J ends, which lost 5 bases and 0 bases, there was a span of 14 bases. The germline gives CDR1 KGHSH, CDR2 LQKENI. The CDR3 DNA reads TGTGCCAGCTCAGCCGGAGGGGTATATAGCAATCAGCCCCAGCATTTT. It encodes CASSAGGVYSNQPQHF.

This clonotype was picked up a small number of times. The CDR3 nucleotides read TGTGCCAGCAGCCCCCGACAGGGGCGGACTGAAGCTTTCTTT. Translation gives CASSPRQGRTEAFF. The V gene is TRBV3-1, the J gene TRBJ1-1; 8 bases line up with TRBD1. J gave up 5 bases and V 4 bases, and 6 bases lay outside the gene matches. CDR1 is LGHDT and CDR2 is YNNKEL in the germline V gene (reference sequence). The CDR3 loop spans 14 amino acids. Based on the CDR3 plus reference TRBV3-1 and TRBJ1-1, the full variable domain is DTAVSQTPKYLVTQMGNDKSIKCEQNLGHDTMYWYKQDSKKFLKIMFSYNNKELIINETVPNRFSPKSPDKAHLNLHINSLELGDSAVYFCASSPRQGRTEAFFGQGTRLTVV.

The V gene is TRBV9, the J gene TRBJ2-3, with 8 nucleotides matching TRBD1. CDR1 and CDR2 from the germline V gene are SGDLS and YYNGEE. The CDR3 is 16 amino acids. V was clipped by 0 bases and J by 0 bases; unmatched bases: 3. CDR3 nucleotides: TGTGCCAGCAGCGTAGGAACAGGGGGGAGCACAGATACGCAGTATTTT. Amino acids: CASSVGTGGSTDTQYF.